The entry below gives a single T cell receptor beta chain sequence along with its context. Its antigen is as yet unknown. The germline V gene encodes CDR1 MNHEY and CDR2 SVGAGI. V gave up 2 bases and J gave up 6 bases, with 11 bases separating them. The CDR3 has 13 residues. The sample belongs to a study of shared clonotypes between healthy human individuals. The study, taken as a whole, reports: Larger estimated richness was generally seen in naive subsets than in memory subsets.

Measured with immunoSEQ multiplex PCR; TCRdb has only the in-frame clones, and not every one. The sample contains about 2.1 million clones, 93% of which appear only once. The naive CD8 fraction comprised CD45RO-negative cells positively selected for CCR7 and excluded terminally differentiated effector memory CD45RA+ cells. The material sequenced was naive CD8+ T cells from PBMCs. The chain has TRBV6-5 and TRBJ2-7; D assignment may be TRBD1 or TRBD2 (5 bases each). This sequence was found in a man aged 18 to 30 in good health. Some clones in this sample may be carry-over from other donors' samples. Here the CDR3 DNA reads TGTGCCAGCAGTTACCGGGACGAGACCGAGCAGTACTTC. Translated: CASSYRDETEQYF.